This paragraph covers one TCR beta chain sequence. Measured with immunoSEQ multiplex PCR; TCRdb has only the in-frame clones, and not every one. The sample holds approximately 1,000,000 clones; about four fifths are singletons and the top ten take around 0.47%. Trimming removed 5 bases from V and 11 bases from J, with 21 bases in between. Per the germline V gene, CDR1 is SGHAT and CDR2 is FQDESV (reference sequence). The CDR3 has 14 amino acids. The data originate from a study of shared clonotypes between healthy human individuals. The clonotype was recovered from a man aged 18 to 29 in good health. Some clones in this sample may be carry-over from other donors' samples. The sequenced sample consisted of memory CD4+ T cells from PBMCs. Regarding subset: CD45RA-negative fraction. The chain has TRBV11-1 and TRBJ2-5, with D tentatively TRBD2 (6 bases). CDR3 amino acids: CASSHVTGLHVQYF. As DNA, the CDR3 is TGTGCCAGCAGCCATGTCACGGGACTCCACGTGCAGTACTTC.